By proportion, the clone carrying this TCR beta chain is medium-sized. As yet, its antigen is unknown. This entry is derived from a study of CD8 T cells in Susac syndrome. cDNA came from around 0.5 to 1 ug RNA primed by random hexamers. Amplification of the TCR beta CDR3 was carried out by immunoSEQ multiplex PCR, which spanned a total of 54 Vbeta and 13 Jbeta segments. TCRdb re-called the immunoSEQ multiplex PCR reads through MiXCR, storing one row per CDR3 protein. Of under 55,000 distinct CDR3 sequences in the sample, 93% are singletons; the top ten hold 0.4% to 0.55%. Study-wide findings and caveats: The study acknowledged a relatively small number of individuals in its TCR sequencing and HLA analysis.

Patients with stable or active relapsing-remitting disease, all of them treatment-naive, made up the multiple sclerosis controls. TEMRA cells underwent FACS enrichment and CD8+ and CD4+ T cells underwent negative isolation. This TCR was sampled from a human donor with multiple sclerosis. Material for sequencing was CD8+ T cells from PBMCs.

This CDR3 is CASSLAARSSYEQYF. CDR3 sequence (DNA): TGTGCCAGCAGCTTAGCAGCCAGGAGCTCCTACGAGCAGTACTTC. The chain links TRBV7-2 to TRBJ2-7; D is uncertain. V was clipped by 0 bases and J by 0 bases, with 9 bases between them. Germline V gene lookup returns CDR1 SGHTA and CDR2 FQGNSA. This CDR3 is built from 15 residues.